The 18 T cell receptor beta chains given below trace back to one sample, sequenced in a study of human T cells and chemical hapten exposure (dated by TCRdb to the early 2020s). What the time point label conveys for this sample: patch test 1, 2 weeks after DPC sensitization. The treatment or condition label corresponds to: therapeutic diphenylcyclopropenone sensitization with weekly scalp DPC. Receptor amplification or capture employed RACE. The sample was run on a NextSeq 500. The public reads were run again by TCRdb, first through fastp at Q25 and then through MiXCR, and only productive beta chains were kept. Rows merge per CDR3 protein into single entries with the most common DNA and genes. In this sample the table shows some 380,000 distinct CDR3 sequences, more than 4.5% of which occur a single time. The ten largest make up 2% to 2.5% of the sample. This specimen consisted of whole blood, obtained in connection with sensitization to the hapten diphenylcyclopropenone (DPC). These receptors all stem from a woman aged 50 to 65 with alopecia areata. Some clones in this sample may be carry-over from other donors' samples.

This clonotype was counted many times. The chain combines TRBV7-9 with TRBJ2-3, with D unclear. The CDR3 runs 15 residues. The germline V gene encodes CDR1 SEHNR and CDR2 FQNEAQ (reference sequence). Trimming removed 1 base at V and 0 bases at J, with 8 bases between. CDR3 bases: TGTGCCAGCAGCTTAGACCTGGGGAGCACAGATACGCAGTATTTT. Translated, it gives CASSLDLGSTDTQYF.

The V and J genes are TRBV12-3 or TRBV12-4 and TRBJ1-6; the D is unclear. CDR3 size: 14 residues. The V end was cut by 2 bases, the J end by 7 bases, with 9 bases between. This CDR3 is CASSLTEWNSPLHF. In DNA form, the CDR3 reads TGTGCCAGCAGTTTAACGGAGTGGAATTCACCCCTCCACTTT.

This clonotype has a handful of counts. The rearrangement uses TRBV7-2 and TRBJ2-7; 9 bases match TRBD1. The length of the CDR3 is 14 residues. Trimming took 1 base from V and 6 from J; bases not matched to a gene: 4. Germline V gene sequence: CDR1 SGHTA, CDR2 FQGNSA. CDR3 amino acids: CASSLENRGREQYF. The CDR3 DNA sequence: TGTGCCAGCAGCTTAGAGAACAGGGGGCGCGAGCAGTACTTC.

This clonotype has ten or more counts. V gene TRBV6-6 combines with J gene TRBJ2-4, with D possibly being TRBD1 (5 bases). CDR3 length: 12 amino acids. The germline gives CDR1 MNHNY, CDR2 SVGAGI (reference sequence). Trimming removed 5 bases at V and 8 bases at J, with 10 bases between. CDR3 in amino acids: CASSDSVDIQYF. In nucleotides, the CDR3 is TGTGCCAGCAGTGACAGCGTTGACATTCAGTACTTC.

In this sample, this clonotype turned up many times. This chain uses TRBV7-9 with TRBJ1-2; unclear D gene. The CDR3 is made up of 14 amino acids. Trimming took 7 bases from V and 4 from J, leaving 16 bases between them. Germline loops: CDR1 SEHNR, CDR2 FQNEAQ (reference sequence). The CDR3 DNA follows: TGTGCCAGCACCCACGGAAGGCCCGGCTATGGCTACACCTTC. The encoded protein is CASTHGRPGYGYTF.

The sample holds a few counts of this clonotype. The chain joins TRBV5-5 to TRBJ2-3; 13 bases align to TRBD2. The CDR3 sequence is 19 residues long. The junction had 15 bases not matched to a gene; V was cut back by 5 bases and J by 3 bases. Germline V lookup: CDR1 SGHKS, CDR2 YYEKEE (reference sequence). CDR3 protein: CASSFQVFRTSGSTDTQYF. The DNA for the CDR3 is TGTGCCAGCAGTTTCCAAGTATTTAGGACTAGCGGGAGTACAGATACGCAGTATTTT.

Many counts were recorded for this clonotype. The rearrangement uses TRBV20-1 and TRBJ1-5; 9 bases are a match to TRBD1. The CDR3 has 15 amino acids. Germline CDR1 DFQATT, CDR2 SNEGSKA (reference sequence). Trimming removed 2 bases from V and 6 bases from J; junction bases left unmatched: 8. CDR3: CSARSPGTGFQPQHF. CDR3 nucleotide sequence: TGCAGTGCTAGATCCCCCGGGACAGGGTTTCAGCCCCAGCATTTT.

This clonotype occurred many times. The gene calls are TRBV6-1 and TRBJ1-1; 9 nucleotides align to TRBD1. Germline loops: CDR1 MNHNS, CDR2 SASEGT. The length of the CDR3 is 16 residues. J lost 0 bases, V lost 6 bases, and 8 bases had no gene match. Here the CDR3 reads CASRDRGLGMNTEAFF. CDR3 in DNA: TGTGCCAGCAGGGACAGGGGACTAGGCATGAACACTGAAGCTTTCTTT.

This clonotype was detected only a few times. This chain links TRBV6-1 with TRBJ1-1; D possibly corresponds to TRBD1 (6 bases). Trimming pared 5 bases from V and 8 bases from J, leaving 24 bases between. CDR3 size: 16 residues. Germline loops: CDR1 MNHNS, CDR2 SASEGT. As DNA, the CDR3 is TGTGCCAGCAGTCCCGGGGGAACAGGGTTCTGGGCGGAAGCTTTCTTT. Its protein is CASSPGGTGFWAEAFF.

The chain has TRBV7-2 and TRBJ1-5; D perhaps matches TRBD1 (6 bases). The CDR3 sequence is 15 residues long. Germline V lookup: CDR1 SGHTA, CDR2 FQGNSA. The ends were cut back, 5 bases at V and 3 bases at J, with 14 bases in the middle. For the CDR3, the DNA is TGTGCCAGCAGCCCACTAACAGGGATCAATCAGCCCCAGCATTTT. Translated, it gives CASSPLTGINQPQHF.

This clonotype has ten or more counts. The chain employs TRBV6-1 and TRBJ1-1, with D possibly matching TRBD1 (6 bases). The CDR3 consists of 13 residues. Trimming took 7 bases from V and 6 from J, leaving 15 bases between them. Germline CDR1 MNHNS, CDR2 SASEGT. The CDR3 coding sequence is TGTGCCAGCACGGGAACAGGGAGGTCTGAAGCTTTCTTT. It specifies CASTGTGRSEAFF.

Many counts were recorded for this clonotype. The chain carries TRBV5-4 and TRBJ1-4; 7 bases agree with TRBD1. Losses at the gene ends were 4 bases for V and 4 bases for J; bases not matched to a gene: 7. Germline CDR1 SGHNT, CDR2 YYREEE (reference sequence). This CDR3 is 15 amino acids long. In DNA, the CDR3 is TGTGCCAGCAGCCAAACGACAGGGCGTAATGAAAAACTGTTTTTT. Translated, it gives CASSQTTGRNEKLFF.

This clonotype has ten or more counts. The V call is TRBV12-3 or TRBV12-4, the J call TRBJ2-1; 12 positions agree with TRBD2. This CDR3 spans 14 amino acids. J lost 13 bases, V lost 3 bases, and 7 bases had no gene match. The CDR3 DNA is TGTGCCAGCAGTTTCAGGACTAGCGGGGCATTCCAGTTCTTC. This translates into CASSFRTSGAFQFF.

The V and J genes are TRBV19 and TRBJ1-2, with TRBD1 identical over 7 bases. Germline values: CDR1 LNHDA, CDR2 SQIVND (reference sequence). This CDR3 is built from 16 residues. The ends lost 3 bases at V and 4 bases at J; junction bases unmatched: 11. The CDR3 reads CASSIGTVAPIYGYTF. CDR3 DNA: TGTGCCAGTAGTATCGGGACAGTCGCCCCAATCTATGGCTACACCTTC.

This clonotype occurred many times. V and J are TRBV12-3 or TRBV12-4 and TRBJ2-1; 7 bases are a match to TRBD2. The CDR3 sequence is 14 residues long. V gave up 3 bases and J gave up 7 bases; unmatched junction bases: 6. For the CDR3, the DNA is TGTGCCAGCAGTTTCACCGAGCGGGGTAATGAGCAGTTCTTC. Its protein is CASSFTERGNEQFF.

Ten or more counts support this clonotype. The genes are TRBV5-1 and TRBJ2-4; TRBD2 might be the D (5 bases). This CDR3 region has 14 residues. The germline V and J ends were trimmed by 6 bases and 2 bases, with 12 bases remaining between them. Germline V gene data show CDR1 as SGHRS and CDR2 as YFSETQ. CDR3 sequence (DNA): TGCGCCAGCACCCCCGGCGGGTCCAAAAACATTCAGTACTTC. Encoded protein: CASTPGGSKNIQYF.

This chain joins TRBV6-2 or TRBV6-3 and TRBJ1-1; D gene uncertain. The CDR3 consists of 12 residues. The germline CDR1 and CDR2 sequences are MNHEY and SVGEGT. With 2 bases removed from V and 7 bases from J, the gap between germline ends came to 8 bases. The DNA for the CDR3 is TGTGCCAGCAGTTACGGGCGGCTTGAAGCTTTCTTT. The encoded protein is CASSYGRLEAFF.

This clonotype was counted ten times or more. The rearrangement uses TRBV20-1 and TRBJ2-1; 14 nucleotides line up with TRBD2. J was trimmed by 7 bases and V by 3 bases; bases with no gene match: 17. The CDR3 is 19 amino acids. Looked up from germline, CDR1 is DFQATT and CDR2 is SNEGSKA (reference sequence). DNA of the CDR3: TGCAGTGCTAGGGCACAGGGTACGACTAGCGGGAGGGCCGTGAATGAGCAGTTCTTC. The encoded protein is CSARAQGTTSGRAVNEQFF.